Listed here are 13 T cell receptor beta chains from one sample, sequenced in a study of blood T cell repertoires in COVID-19. Some clones are missing from TCRdb's copy, which holds only in-frame ones; the method was immunoSEQ multiplex PCR. The sample consists of 200,000 to 250,000 clones, over 80% of them appearing once. The material sequenced was peripheral blood. All receptors come from a woman aged 25 to 45 with COVID-19, enrolled during active disease.

This clone appeared a few times. The J gene is TRBJ2-1, the V gene TRBV24-1; no clear D. V shed 4 bases and J shed 3 bases, with 6 bases lying between them. Per germline, CDR1 KGHDR and CDR2 SFDVKD. This CDR3 region has 13 residues. In nucleotides, the CDR3 is TGTGCCACCAGTGACCCCGGCTACAATGAGCAGTTCTTC. Translating gives CATSDPGYNEQFF.

The chain combines TRBV6-2 or TRBV6-3 with TRBJ1-6; D is unresolved. The germline CDR1 and CDR2 sequences are MNHEY and SVGEGT. Trimming stripped 4 bases from V and 0 bases from J, with 7 bases between. The CDR3 extends over 15 amino acids. CDR3 in DNA: TGTGCCAGCAGTTCGTGGAGCTCCTATAATTCACCCCTCCACTTT. Translation: CASSSWSSYNSPLHF.

The rearrangement joins TRBV10-2 to TRBJ1-2; TRBD1 matches at 7 bases. J was trimmed by 2 bases and V by 3 bases; bases with no gene match: 9. The CDR3 has 16 amino acids. The germline gives CDR1 WSHSY, CDR2 SAAADI. The CDR3 is CASSDLRQGGNYGYTF. The CDR3 region has the DNA TGCGCCAGCAGTGACCTAAGACAGGGAGGCAACTATGGCTACACCTTC.

This rearrangement joins TRBV6-5 to TRBJ2-5; the D is unclear. The CDR3 totals 15 residues. The V and J ends lost 4 bases and 4 bases respectively, with 16 bases between them. CDR1 is MNHEY, CDR2 SVGAGI, per germline. CDR3 bases: TGTGCCAGCAGTTCGAGGAGCCTAGGTGGAGAGACCCAGTACTTC. This codes for CASSSRSLGGETQYF.

V is TRBV10-3 and J is TRBJ2-7; D remains ambiguous. Trimming took 2 bases from V and 2 from J, leaving 13 bases between them. Germline V gene lookup returns CDR1 ENHRY and CDR2 SYGVKD. This CDR3 has 15 residues. CDR3 sequence reads: CAISEPGGSAYEQYF. Written as DNA, the CDR3 is TGTGCCATCAGTGAGCCCGGCGGCTCTGCCTACGAGCAGTACTTC.

V and J are TRBV5-1 and TRBJ2-5, with D tentatively TRBD1 (5 bases). Germline V gene lookup returns CDR1 SGHRS and CDR2 YFSETQ. Trimming took 2 bases from V and 0 from J, leaving 11 bases between them. The CDR3 runs 15 residues. In DNA form, the CDR3 reads TGCGCCAGCAGCTTTGGACACGGAAACCAAGAGACCCAGTACTTC. It specifies CASSFGHGNQETQYF.

The chain couples TRBV4-1 to TRBJ1-2, with D unclear. V lost 3 bases, J lost 10 bases, and 9 bases lay in between. This CDR3 has 11 residues. In germline, CDR1 is MGHRA, CDR2 YSYEKL. This chain's CDR3 is CASSHQRNYTF. Here the CDR3 DNA reads TGCGCCAGCAGCCATCAGAGGAACTACACCTTC.

The chain links TRBV5-1 to TRBJ1-4, with 12 bases matching TRBD1. CDR1 SGHRS and CDR2 YFSETQ come from the germline V gene. V trimming: 4 bases; J trimming: 2 bases; junction bases outside the gene matches: 0. This CDR3 contains 15 residues. The CDR3: CASSGTGGTNEKLFF. The CDR3, as DNA: TGCGCCAGCAGCGGGACAGGGGGCACTAATGAAAAACTGTTTTTT.

The chain has TRBV28 and TRBJ1-2, with a tentative D call TRBD1 (6 bases). With 5 bases removed from V and 3 bases from J, the gap between germline ends came to 13 bases. Germline CDR1 MDHEN, CDR2 SYDVKM. The CDR3 loop spans 14 amino acids. CDR3 sequence (DNA): TGTGCCAGCAGTCCCAGGGGTCCGTACTATGGCTACACCTTC. It specifies CASSPRGPYYGYTF.

This rearrangement joins TRBV18 to TRBJ2-3; 12 nucleotides align to TRBD2. The V and J ends lost 1 base and 2 bases, in that order; junction bases with no gene match: 13. CDR3 length: 20 amino acids. The V gene's germline CDR1 is KGHSH and CDR2 LQKENI. The CDR3 region has the DNA TGTGCCAGCTCACCACTGGCGACTAGCGGGGGCCTAAGATACACAGATACGCAGTATTTT. It codes for CASSPLATSGGLRYTDTQYF.

This clone was observed a few times. The chain is built from TRBV4-1 and TRBJ1-3; tentative D call: TRBD1 (5 bases). The CDR3 has 13 amino acids. CDR1 is MGHRA and CDR2 is YSYEKL in the germline V gene. V lost 5 bases and J 4 bases, leaving 9 bases between the germline ends. CDR3 protein: CASSKRQGNTIYF. CDR3 in DNA: TGCGCCAGCAGCAAGAGACAGGGAAACACCATATATTTT.

The chain is built from TRBV6-8 and TRBJ1-3; D remains unclear. The CDR3 is 14 amino acids. Germline CDR1 and CDR2: MNHGY and SAAAGT. V was clipped by 0 bases and J by 7 bases, with 10 bases between them. The CDR3 spells CASSYSISGNTIYF. The CDR3 region has the DNA TGTGCCAGCAGTTACTCGATTTCGGGGAACACCATATATTTT.

This clone was counted between two and nine times. The J gene is TRBJ1-1, the V gene TRBV6-1; D is perhaps TRBD1 (5 bases). The V gene's germline CDR1 is MNHNS and CDR2 SASEGT. CDR3 length: 15 residues. V gave up 3 bases and J gave up 2 bases, with 13 bases separating them. Here the CDR3 reads CASSDAQGFNTEAFF. DNA for the CDR3: TGTGCCAGCAGTGACGCTCAGGGCTTTAACACTGAAGCTTTCTTT.